These 30 T cell receptor beta chains were sequenced from one sample in a study of monozygotic twins with cystic fibrosis. Sequencing used immunoSEQ multiplex PCR; TCRdb keeps in-frame clones, though not all of them. This sample has 30,000 or so clones, with around 96% found just once. The source material was blood. The receptors were sampled from a girl aged 2-15 years with cystic fibrosis.

The CDR3 loop is CASSPVGPLSNQPQHF. The CDR3, as DNA: TGTGCCAGCTCACCAGTAGGCCCCCTTAGCAATCAGCCCCAGCATTTT. The V gene is TRBV18, the J gene TRBJ1-5; D gene unclear. The V gene's germline CDR1 is KGHSH and CDR2 LQKENI. V was cut by 2 bases and J by 0 bases, with 11 bases left in between. The CDR3 runs 16 residues. The variable domain in full, with the rest retrieved from reference TRBV18 and TRBJ1-5, is NAGVMQNPRHLVRRRGQEARLRCSPMKGHSHVYWYRQLPEEGLKFMVYLQKENIIDESGMPKERFSAEFPKEGPSILRIQQVVRGDSAAYFCASSPVGPLSNQPQHFGDGTRLSIL.

The chain couples TRBV4-2 to TRBJ1-1, with 9 bases identical to TRBD1. V lost 3 bases and J lost 9; bases outside the gene matches: 11. Germline V gene data show CDR1 as LGHNA and CDR2 as YNFKEQ. The CDR3 sequence is 15 residues long. The CDR3 region has the DNA TGTGCCAGCAGCCAGGAATCCGGGACAGGGAGGAAAGCTTTCTTT. Residues: CASSQESGTGRKAFF.

The chain's CDR3 is CASRIALGDYGYTF. In DNA form, the CDR3 reads TGTGCCAGCAGGATCGCACTTGGGGACTATGGCTACACCTTC. The rearrangement uses TRBV27 and TRBJ1-2; unclear D gene. Trimming removed 6 bases at V and 3 bases at J, with 14 bases between. CDR1 MNHEY and CDR2 SMNVEV come from the germline V gene (reference sequence). The CDR3 length is 14 residues.

The V gene is TRBV4-1, the J gene TRBJ1-4, with D possibly TRBD1 on 6 matching bases. Germline CDR1 and CDR2: MGHRA and YSYEKL. CDR3 length: 18 amino acids. V shed 1 base and J shed 0 bases, with 15 bases lying between them. The CDR3 coding sequence is TGCGCCAGCAGCCAAGCCCCGCAGGGGACTTCAACTAATGAAAAACTGTTTTTT. Residues: CASSQAPQGTSTNEKLFF.

The CDR3 region is CASSELRPGGENTEAFF. The CDR3 DNA reads as TGTGCCAGCAGTGAACTCCGACCGGGGGGCGAGAACACTGAAGCTTTCTTT. The V call is TRBV25-1, the J call TRBJ1-1; D possibly corresponds to TRBD1 (6 bases). V shed 2 bases and J shed 1 base, with 17 bases lying between them. Germline CDR1 is MGHDK and CDR2 is SYGVNS. This CDR3 spans 17 amino acids.

The chain is built from TRBV10-1 and TRBJ2-7, with 9 positions matching TRBD2. Germline values: CDR1 WNHNN, CDR2 SYGVQD (reference sequence). CDR3 length: 16 residues. Trimming took 0 bases from V and 3 from J; bases not matched to a gene: 6. CDR3 loop: CASSESRASGNYEQYF. In nucleotides, the CDR3 is TGCGCCAGCAGTGAGTCGAGGGCTAGCGGGAACTACGAGCAGTACTTC.

The chain couples TRBV10-3 to TRBJ2-7; 9 bases map to TRBD1. The germline V gene has CDR1 ENHRY and CDR2 SYGVKD. CDR3 length: 13 residues. The junction had 7 bases not matched to a gene; V was cut back by 8 bases and J by 5 bases. The CDR3 sequence: CAIGRGQGDEQYF. The CDR3 coding sequence is TGTGCCATCGGGCGGGGACAGGGCGACGAGCAGTACTTC.

The chain couples TRBV7-8 to TRBJ2-4; TRBD2 agrees at 11 bases. With V trimmed by 8 bases and J by 7 bases, 13 bases remained unmatched. Germline CDR1 SGHVS, CDR2 FQNEAQ. The CDR3 is 16 residues long. The CDR3: CASGPTSGISLNIQYF. The DNA for the CDR3 is TGTGCCAGCGGACCGACTAGCGGGATAAGTCTGAACATTCAGTACTTC.

The rearrangement joins TRBV20-1 to TRBJ1-1; D remains ambiguous. Germline V gene lookup returns CDR1 DFQATT and CDR2 SNEGSKA (reference sequence). The CDR3 contains 11 residues. With 2 bases removed from V and 3 bases from J, the gap between germline ends came to 4 bases. The CDR3 DNA is TGCAGTGCTAGAAGCGACACTGAAGCTTTCTTT. Its protein product is CSARSDTEAFF.

The V gene is TRBV5-1, the J gene TRBJ2-3; D may be TRBD1 (5 bases). The CDR3 spans 17 residues. Germline lookup yields CDR1 SGHRS and CDR2 YFSETQ. V was pared by 0 bases and J by 1 base, with 15 bases between. The CDR3 sequence is CASSLAGRPTGTDTQYF. DNA for the CDR3: TGCGCCAGCAGCTTGGCCGGTAGGCCGACAGGCACAGATACGCAGTATTTT.

The V gene is TRBV9, the J gene TRBJ1-4, with a weak D call TRBD1 (5 bases). The CDR3 spans 16 residues. The germline V gene has CDR1 SGDLS and CDR2 YYNGEE. V lost 3 bases and J lost 3, with 15 bases in between. The chain's CDR3 is CASSEGAVLANEKLFF. CDR3 DNA sequence: TGTGCCAGCAGCGAAGGGGCCGTGTTGGCTAATGAAAAACTGTTTTTT.

This chain links TRBV10-3 with TRBJ2-1, with D hard to call. Germline V gene sequence: CDR1 ENHRY, CDR2 SYGVKD. The CDR3 runs to 11 residues. V lost 3 bases to trimming and J lost 14 bases, with 11 bases between them. The CDR3 is CAISESALKFF. For the CDR3, the DNA is TGTGCCATCAGTGAATCCGCTTTGAAGTTCTTC.

This clone was seen only a few times. This sequence joins TRBV5-1 and TRBJ1-2; D possibly corresponds to TRBD1 (6 bases). Trimming took 5 bases from V and 7 from J, leaving 12 bases between them. This CDR3 is 12 amino acids long. The germline V gene encodes CDR1 SGHRS and CDR2 YFSETQ. The CDR3 coding sequence is TGCGCCAGCAGTACATCGGACAGTGGCTACACCTTC. It translates to CASSTSDSGYTF. Drawing the rest from reference TRBV5-1 and TRBJ1-2, the complete variable domain is KAGVTQTPRYLIKTRGQQVTLSCSPISGHRSVSWYQQTPGQGLQFLFEYFSETQRNKGNFPGRFSGRQFSNSRSEMNVSTLELGDSALYLCASSTSDSGYTFGSGTRLTVV.

The chain uses TRBV11-2 and TRBJ2-7, with a tentative D call TRBD2 (6 bases). Trimming took 1 base from V and 2 from J, leaving 6 bases between them. Germline CDR1 is SGHAT and CDR2 is FQNNGV. This CDR3 is built from 13 residues. The DNA for the CDR3 is TGTGCCAGCAGCTTAGCGGGGGCCTACGAGCAGTACTTC. Its translation: CASSLAGAYEQYF.

The chain has TRBV28 and TRBJ1-2; TRBD1 might be the D (6 bases). The V gene lost 6 bases and the J gene lost 2 bases, with 10 bases spanning the gap. This CDR3 is built from 13 residues. Germline CDR1 is MDHEN and CDR2 is SYDVKM. The CDR3 spells CASRITGNYGYTF. For the CDR3, the DNA is TGTGCCAGCAGGATCACAGGGAACTATGGCTACACCTTC.

The V call is TRBV11-3, the J call TRBJ1-1; D gene unclear. Germline V gives CDR1 SGHNT, CDR2 YENEEA. The CDR3 loop spans 13 amino acids. The germline V and J ends were trimmed by 2 bases and 1 base, with 5 bases remaining between them. CDR3 sequence reads: CASSLLGNTEAFF. CDR3 bases: TGTGCCAGCAGCTTACTAGGGAACACTGAAGCTTTCTTT.

The chain carries TRBV29-1 and TRBJ2-5, with unresolved D. Germline CDR1 and CDR2: SQVTM and ANQGSEA. V lost 4 bases to trimming and J lost 3 bases, with 6 bases between them. This CDR3 comprises 11 residues. The DNA of the CDR3 is TGCAGCGTTGTGTCCGAAGAGACCCAGTACTTC. As protein: CSVVSEETQYF.

The chain couples TRBV6-5 to TRBJ1-5, with D tentatively TRBD1 (6 bases). This CDR3 region has 14 residues. CDR1 is MNHEY, CDR2 SVGAGI, per germline. Trimming took off 2 bases at V and 5 bases at J, with 10 bases between the two ends. The CDR3 spells CASSYGQGYQPQHF. Written as DNA, the CDR3 is TGTGCCAGCAGTTACGGGCAGGGGTATCAGCCCCAGCATTTT.

The DNA for the CDR3 is TGCGCCAGCAGCCCAGAGACAGGGAAAAACACCGGGGAGCTGTTTTTT. Encoded protein: CASSPETGKNTGELFF. The chain carries TRBV4-1 and TRBJ2-2; TRBD1 matches 7 bases. The V gene end was trimmed by 4 bases and the J gene end by 2 bases; junction bases not matched to a gene: 7. CDR3 size: 16 residues. Germline V gene data show CDR1 as MGHRA and CDR2 as YSYEKL.

In this sample, this clone turned up once. The V and J genes are TRBV2 and TRBJ2-7; the match to TRBD1 covers 8 bases. CDR1 is SNHLY and CDR2 is FYNNEI in the germline V gene. The CDR3 runs to 15 residues. V gave up 7 bases and J gave up 2 bases; unmatched junction bases: 10. The CDR3 DNA follows: TGTGCCAGCACCCTAAACTCGGACAGGGCCTACGAGCAGTACTTC. Its translation is CASTLNSDRAYEQYF.

The chain carries TRBV10-3 and TRBJ1-2; D not resolved. The germline V gene encodes CDR1 ENHRY and CDR2 SYGVKD. The CDR3 sequence is 15 residues long. Trimming left V 0 bases short and J 5 bases short, with 13 bases between. The CDR3 DNA is TGTGCCATCAGTGAGTCCCCGCATGGGAAGTATGGCTACACCTTC. This encodes CAISESPHGKYGYTF.

V is TRBV5-6 and J is TRBJ2-1; 10 bases map to TRBD2. Germline CDR1 and CDR2: SGHDT and YYEEEE. The CDR3 totals 18 residues. The J segment lost 3 bases and the V segment lost 0 bases, leaving 9 bases of the junction unmatched. DNA for the CDR3: TGTGCCAGCAGCTTGGATCTAGCGGGAGAGGTCTACTACAATGAGCAGTTCTTC. Its protein is CASSLDLAGEVYYNEQFF.

V and J are TRBV27 and TRBJ2-7; D is perhaps TRBD1 (5 bases). CDR3 length equals 15 residues. CDR1 is MNHEY, CDR2 SMNVEV, per germline (reference sequence). The germline V and J ends were trimmed by 0 bases and 3 bases, with 12 bases remaining between them. CDR3 protein: CASSLSKGRGYEQYF. The CDR3 coding sequence is TGTGCCAGCAGTTTATCGAAGGGAAGGGGCTACGAGCAGTACTTC.

V gene TRBV5-6 combines with J gene TRBJ2-7, with no clear D. The V end lost 5 bases, the J end lost 7 bases, and 16 bases lay between the germline ends. This CDR3 is 13 amino acids long. Germline V gene sequence: CDR1 SGHDT, CDR2 YYEEEE. Here the CDR3 DNA reads TGTGCCAGCAGTCCCGGTGGAAGGGCTGAGCAGTACTTC. Protein sequence: CASSPGGRAEQYF.

The V call is TRBV4-1, the J call TRBJ1-4, with no clear D. Germline V gene sequence: CDR1 MGHRA, CDR2 YSYEKL. Trimming took off 1 base at V and 0 bases at J, with 6 bases between the two ends. This CDR3 is 15 amino acids long. The CDR3 DNA reads TGCGCCAGCAGCCAAGTTGTAGCAACTAATGAAAAACTGTTTTTT. Protein sequence: CASSQVVATNEKLFF.

This clone turned up a few times. The genes are TRBV6-1 and TRBJ1-2, with D possibly TRBD1 on 5 matching bases. There are 16 residues in the CDR3. Germline-derived CDR1 and CDR2 are MNHNS and SASEGT. V lost 2 bases to trimming and J lost 5 bases, with 18 bases between them. CDR3 bases: TGTGCCAGCAGTGAAAGGGAGGGGCCAAGAGGTTATGGCTACACCTTC. Its translation is CASSEREGPRGYGYTF.

This chain links TRBV4-2 with TRBJ2-1; no reliable D call. The V gene lost 1 base and the J gene lost 3 bases, with 16 bases spanning the gap. The CDR3 totals 17 residues. Germline V gives CDR1 LGHNA, CDR2 YNFKEQ. The CDR3 region has the DNA TGTGCCAGCAGCCAAGCATTAACTCTGCTAAACTACAATGAGCAGTTCTTC. Translating gives CASSQALTLLNYNEQFF.

The chain employs TRBV2 and TRBJ1-1; D gene ambiguous. CDR3 length: 13 residues. Trimming cost V 9 bases and J 0 bases, with 11 bases left between them. Germline CDR1 reads SNHLY; CDR2 reads FYNNEI. CDR3 in amino acids: CARTKRMNTEAFF. The CDR3 DNA sequence: TGTGCCAGGACCAAACGAATGAACACTGAAGCTTTCTTT.

This rearrangement joins TRBV10-3 to TRBJ1-1; D unclear. Deletions cut 3 bases from V and 5 bases from J, with 10 bases between. Germline V gene lookup returns CDR1 ENHRY and CDR2 SYGVKD. The CDR3 is 13 amino acids. CDR3 protein: CAISELLGTEAFF. The CDR3 bases are TGTGCCATCAGTGAATTACTAGGGACTGAAGCTTTCTTT.

The V and J genes are TRBV14 and TRBJ2-7; possibly TRBD1 for D (6 bases). Germline CDR1 reads SGHDN; CDR2 reads FVKESK. V was cut by 0 bases and J by 4 bases, with 13 bases left in between. There are 15 residues in the CDR3. The CDR3 sequence: CASSQETGPVYEQYF. CDR3 sequence (DNA): TGTGCCAGCAGCCAAGAGACAGGTCCGGTGTACGAGCAGTACTTC.